A single sample is the source of the 19 T cell receptor beta chains below, sequenced in a study of blood T cells in healthy people across ages. Alongside a J-beta primer mix, a sample-barcoded 5' primer served in a second PCR lasting roughly 6 to 11 cycles. Via MiXCR, TCRdb re-called the 5' RACE reads, giving one row per CDR3 protein. The table lists about a million distinct CDR3 sequences, approximately 50% of them singletons. Sequencing was carried out using blood. Source of these receptors: a woman aged 55-69 years in good health.

This chain joins TRBV7-3 and TRBJ2-6, with D perhaps TRBD1 (5 bases). The CDR3 is made up of 16 amino acids. Trimming stripped 3 bases from V and 2 bases from J, with 11 bases between. CDR1 is SGHTA, CDR2 FQGTGA, per germline. The CDR3 sequence is CASSFQGRTGANVLTF. The CDR3 DNA reads TGTGCCAGCAGCTTCCAGGGTAGGACTGGGGCCAACGTCCTGACTTTC.

J is TRBJ2-3 and V is TRBV29-1, with 7 bases lining up with TRBD1. V gave up 8 bases and J gave up 1 base; unmatched junction bases: 9. The CDR3 consists of 14 residues. Germline CDR1 SQVTM, CDR2 ANQGSEA. In DNA form, the CDR3 reads TGCAGCATACTAACAGGGGTGGGCACAGATACGCAGTATTTT. The encoded protein is CSILTGVGTDTQYF.

A few counts support this clonotype. The chain employs TRBV15 and TRBJ2-7; 11 bases fit TRBD2. The CDR3 totals 16 residues. V trimming: 0 bases; J trimming: 4 bases; junction bases outside the gene matches: 5. In germline, CDR1 is LNHNV, CDR2 YYDKDF (reference sequence). CDR3 in amino acids: CATSRDPGTSGYEQYF. The CDR3 coding sequence is TGTGCCACCAGCAGAGACCCCGGGACTAGCGGTTACGAGCAGTACTTC.

In the case of this clonotype: One junction end does not reproduce the germline sequence, and a read error may be involved. The genes are TRBV6-6 and TRBJ2-7; 8 bases align to TRBD2. The CDR3 consists of 16 residues. Germline V CDR1 and CDR2: MNHNY, SVGAGI (reference sequence). For the CDR3, the DNA is TGTGCCAGCAGTTATGGGGTCGGGGGGGTGGACTACGATCAGTACTTC. This gives the protein CASSYGVGGVDYDQYF.

The genes are TRBV11-2 and TRBJ2-1; 9 nucleotides match TRBD2. Trimming removed 1 base from V and 9 bases from J; junction bases left unmatched: 16. CDR1 and CDR2 (germline): SGHAT, FQNNGV. The CDR3 consists of 18 residues. The CDR3 DNA reads as TGTGCCAGCAGCTTAGCCATCAGGGCGGGAGGGAATACGAGTGAGCAGTTCTTC. Translated, it gives CASSLAIRAGGNTSEQFF.

This clonotype was seen just once. The genes are TRBV28 and TRBJ2-7, with 10 positions matching TRBD2. Germline V gene data show CDR1 as MDHEN and CDR2 as SYDVKM. The J segment lost 3 bases and the V segment lost 5 bases, leaving 10 bases of the junction unmatched. The CDR3 is 16 residues long. This chain's CDR3 is CASSILRTSGYYEQYF. CDR3 coding DNA: TGTGCCAGCAGTATCCTACGGACTAGCGGATACTACGAGCAGTACTTC.

On this clonotype itself: The germline gene is not matched at one end of the junction; a read error may be the cause. V usage is TRBV3-1 and J usage is TRBJ2-7; 8 bases are shared with TRBD2. The CDR3 consists of 15 residues. Germline CDR1 and CDR2: LGHDT and YNNKEL (reference sequence). The CDR3 loop reads CTSSPPSGSTYEQYF. As DNA, the CDR3 is TGTACCAGCAGTCCACCCAGCGGGAGCACCTACGAGCAGTACTTC.

This clonotype has just a few counts. This rearrangement joins TRBV7-9 to TRBJ1-5; 9 bases are shared with TRBD1. Germline loops: CDR1 SEHNR, CDR2 FQNEAQ (reference sequence). This CDR3 is 14 amino acids long. V lost 6 bases and J lost 7; bases outside the gene matches: 7. The CDR3 loop reads CASSPTGGEQPQHF. The DNA of the CDR3 is TGTGCCAGCAGTCCGACAGGGGGGGAGCAGCCCCAGCATTTT.

The chain combines TRBV5-1 with TRBJ1-1, with 10 bases fitting TRBD1. Germline values: CDR1 SGHRS, CDR2 YFSETQ. After removal of 4 bases from V and 6 bases from J, the junction contained 9 bases not matched to a gene. CDR3 size: 15 residues. The CDR3 DNA reads as TGCGCCAGCAGCCAGGCTGGACAGGGGGGGCCTGAAGCTTTCTTT. Translation: CASSQAGQGGPEAFF.

The V gene is TRBV30, the J gene TRBJ1-2, with no clear D. The germline V gene has CDR1 GTSNPN and CDR2 SVGIG (reference sequence). The CDR3 spans 12 residues. Trimming cost V 0 bases and J 4 bases, with 6 bases left between them. CDR3 in DNA: TGTGCCTGGAGTGTTAATGGCTATGGCTACACCTTC. Translated, it gives CAWSVNGYGYTF.

J is TRBJ2-5 and V is TRBV7-2; 11 bases line up with TRBD2. The germline V gene has CDR1 SGHTA and CDR2 FQGNSA. Unmatched junction bases numbered 22, after V lost 5 bases and J lost 11 bases. The length of the CDR3 is 18 residues. The CDR3 is CASSEIRIAGGLSSEQYF. The CDR3 bases are TGTGCCAGCAGCGAAATACGGATAGCGGGAGGGCTGAGCAGTGAGCAGTACTTC.

This clonotype has more than one count but fewer than ten. The chain links TRBV12-3 or TRBV12-4 to TRBJ1-5; D is undetermined. V was pared by 3 bases and J by 6 bases, with 12 bases between. The CDR3 runs 14 residues. The CDR3 sequence: CASSFRAGSQPQHF. In nucleotides, the CDR3 is TGTGCCAGCAGTTTCCGGGCAGGCAGTCAGCCCCAGCATTTT.

This clonotype has a handful of counts. The J gene is TRBJ2-6, the V gene TRBV29-1, with 9 bases matching TRBD1. V gave up 4 bases and J gave up 0 bases; unmatched junction bases: 7. The CDR3 runs to 17 residues. Germline V lookup: CDR1 SQVTM, CDR2 ANQGSEA. CDR3 residues: CSVGAGTGPSGANVLTF. In DNA form, the CDR3 reads TGCAGCGTTGGAGCGGGGACAGGGCCCTCTGGGGCCAACGTCCTGACTTTC.

This clonotype was counted only a few times. V gene TRBV7-2 combines with J gene TRBJ2-7; D not certain. The better agreement between TRBJ2-5 and the DNA end casts doubt on the J call. The CDR3 runs 16 residues. Per the germline V gene, CDR1 is SGHTA and CDR2 is FQGNSA. The DNA of the CDR3 is TGTGCCAGCAGCTTATCCGGATCACCCCCTCCAGAGACCCAGTACTTC. Encoded protein: CASSLSGSPPPETQYF.

The rearrangement links TRBV7-2 to TRBJ1-6; D not certain. There are 14 residues in the CDR3. Germline V gives CDR1 SGHTA, CDR2 FQGNSA. V was cut by 2 bases and J by 6 bases, with 8 bases left in between. CDR3 sequence (DNA): TGTGCCAGCAGCTTAACGTCCGGTAATTCACCCCTCCACTTT. Translated: CASSLTSGNSPLHF.

The chain has TRBV6-2 or TRBV6-3 and TRBJ1-5, with TRBD1 identical over 7 bases. Germline V gene sequence: CDR1 MNHEY, CDR2 SVGEGT. V trimming: 4 bases; J trimming: 0 bases; junction bases outside the gene matches: 12. This CDR3 comprises 18 residues. The CDR3 DNA reads TGTGCCAGCAGTTCCTCCGGGACAGTTGCTAATAGCAATCAGCCCCAGCATTTT. It is translated as CASSSSGTVANSNQPQHF.

This rearrangement joins TRBV20-1 to TRBJ2-1; TRBD2 might be the D (6 bases). There are 13 residues in the CDR3. With 5 bases removed from V and 7 bases from J, the gap between germline ends came to 15 bases. Germline V gene lookup returns CDR1 DFQATT and CDR2 SNEGSKA (reference sequence). The CDR3 sequence: CSAPRLDRNEQFF. The CDR3 bases are TGCAGTGCTCCCCGACTAGATAGGAATGAGCAGTTCTTC.

The chain recombines TRBV7-9 with TRBJ2-6; D is ambiguous. This CDR3 spans 17 amino acids. The germline V gene encodes CDR1 SEHNR and CDR2 FQNEAQ (reference sequence). Trimming stripped 0 bases from V and 4 bases from J, with 13 bases between. The DNA of the CDR3 is TGTGCCAGCAGCTTAGCGCTTGTGGCCGGGGGGGCCAACGTCCTGACTTTC. This translates into CASSLALVAGGANVLTF.

The chain carries TRBV20-1 and TRBJ2-3; D assignment may be TRBD1 or TRBD2 (6 bases each). Germline values: CDR1 DFQATT, CDR2 SNEGSKA (reference sequence). The CDR3 contains 17 residues. The V end was cut by 5 bases, the J end by 4 bases, with 25 bases between. This CDR3 reads CSARHGLGGGYADTQYF. The CDR3 DNA reads TGCAGTGCTCGCCATGGCCTAGGGGGAGGCTATGCAGATACGCAGTATTTT.